The 8 T cell receptor beta chains below come from one sample, sequenced in a study of blood T cells in healthy people across ages (dated by TCRdb to between 2015 and 2017). The receptor library was made with 5' RACE. For sequencing, an Illumina HiSeq 2500 was employed. A second PCR of roughly 7 to 11 cycles was performed with a sample-barcoded 5' primer and a J-beta primer mix. Using fastp at Q25 and MiXCR, TCRdb reprocessed the public reads and kept productive beta chains. Here each entry gathers all rows of one CDR3 protein and keeps the most common genes and DNA. The sample records more than 800,000 distinct CDR3 sequences, 29% of which are singletons. Of the sample, 15% to 20% falls within the top ten clones. Sequencing input: blood. The receptors were gathered from a woman at least 80 years old in good health.

The chain links TRBV4-3 to TRBJ1-2; D is undetermined. The germline CDR1 and CDR2 sequences are LGHNA and YSLEER. This CDR3 comprises 13 residues. V shed 1 base and J shed 4 bases, with 7 bases lying between them. The CDR3 DNA reads TGCGCCAGCAGCCAAGGCAGAATCTATGGCTACACCTTC. Translating it yields CASSQGRIYGYTF.

This clonotype has a count of ten or more. The CDR3 here is CASSNSGNSYNEQFF. Here the CDR3 DNA reads TGTGCCAGCAGCAATAGCGGGAACTCCTACAATGAGCAGTTCTTC. The chain couples TRBV7-2 to TRBJ2-1; TRBD2 aligns across 8 bases. The CDR3 totals 15 residues. The germline V gene has CDR1 SGHTA and CDR2 FQGNSA. With V trimmed by 5 bases and J by 0 bases, 3 bases remained unmatched. Complete variable domain (other parts from reference TRBV7-2 and TRBJ2-1): GAGVSQSPSNKVTEKGKDVELRCDPISGHTALYWYRQSLGQGLEFLIYFQGNSAPDKSGLPSDRFSAERTGGSVSTLTIQRTQQEDSAVYLCASSNSGNSYNEQFFGPGTRLTVL.

The chain uses TRBV6-2 or TRBV6-3 and TRBJ2-5; D could derive from TRBD1 or TRBD2 (5 bases each). Trimming cost V 0 bases and J 1 base, with 12 bases left between them. The CDR3 spans 16 residues. Germline-derived CDR1 and CDR2 are MNHEY and SVGEGT. The CDR3 region has the DNA TGTGCCAGCAGTTACTCACCGGGGCAGTTCCAAGAGACCCAGTACTTC. Protein product: CASSYSPGQFQETQYF.

This CDR3 is CASSFPGTGRYNEQFF. Here the CDR3 DNA reads TGTGCCAGCAGTTTCCCCGGGACAGGACGATACAATGAGCAGTTCTTC. This sequence joins TRBV28 and TRBJ2-1; 8 bases match TRBD1. J gave up 4 bases and V 3 bases, and 8 bases lay outside the gene matches. Germline V CDR1 and CDR2: MDHEN, SYDVKM. The CDR3 is made up of 16 amino acids.

This clonotype appeared many times. V and J are TRBV7-2 and TRBJ2-1, with TRBD2 matching 7 bases. The V segment lost 1 base and the J segment 9 bases; nucleotides outside the gene matches: 3. Germline lookup yields CDR1 SGHTA and CDR2 FQGNSA. The length of the CDR3 is 13 residues. CDR3 nucleotides: TGTGCCAGCAGCTTAGGCGGACTAGTTGAGCAGTTCTTC. Translation gives CASSLGGLVEQFF.

Comment on this clonotype: It may be a read error: a sequence one base away is much more abundant. V is TRBV6-2 or TRBV6-3 and J is TRBJ2-5; no definite D call. Germline assignment: CDR1 MNHEY and CDR2 SVGEGT. The CDR3 is 14 residues long. In DNA, the CDR3 is TGTGCCAGCAGTTCCCGTAACAGTCAAGGGACCCAGTACTTC. This codes for CASSSRNSQGTQYF.

This sequence joins TRBV9 and TRBJ2-1; 11 bases are a match to TRBD2. The CDR3 has 16 residues. CDR1 and CDR2 from the germline V gene are SGDLS and YYNGEE. The ends lost 3 bases at V and 4 bases at J; junction bases unmatched: 6. The chain's CDR3 is CASSGAGLAAYNEQFF. The CDR3 bases are TGTGCCAGCAGCGGGGCGGGACTAGCGGCTTACAATGAGCAGTTCTTC.

The chain links TRBV7-6 to TRBJ2-3; 10 nucleotides align to TRBD2. Germline V gene sequence: CDR1 SGHVS, CDR2 FNYEAQ. The CDR3 loop spans 16 amino acids. V lost 5 bases and J lost 2; bases outside the gene matches: 7. The CDR3 reads CASSRGSGGVTDTQYF. The CDR3 bases are TGTGCCAGCAGCCGTGGCAGCGGGGGGGTCACAGATACGCAGTATTTT.